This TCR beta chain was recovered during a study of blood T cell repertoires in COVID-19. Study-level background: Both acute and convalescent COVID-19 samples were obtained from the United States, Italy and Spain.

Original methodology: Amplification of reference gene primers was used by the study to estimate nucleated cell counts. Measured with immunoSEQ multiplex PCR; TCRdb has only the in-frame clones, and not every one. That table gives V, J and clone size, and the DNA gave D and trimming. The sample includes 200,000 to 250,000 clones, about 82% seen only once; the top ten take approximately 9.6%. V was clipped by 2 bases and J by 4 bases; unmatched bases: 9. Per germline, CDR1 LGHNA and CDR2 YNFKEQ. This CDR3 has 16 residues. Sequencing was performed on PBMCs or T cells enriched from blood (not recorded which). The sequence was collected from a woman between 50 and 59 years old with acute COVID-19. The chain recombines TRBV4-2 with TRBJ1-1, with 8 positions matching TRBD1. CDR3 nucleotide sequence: TGTGCCAGCAGCCAACAGGGGGCGCGGGGAGCCACTGAAGCTTTCTTT. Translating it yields CASSQQGARGATEAFF.